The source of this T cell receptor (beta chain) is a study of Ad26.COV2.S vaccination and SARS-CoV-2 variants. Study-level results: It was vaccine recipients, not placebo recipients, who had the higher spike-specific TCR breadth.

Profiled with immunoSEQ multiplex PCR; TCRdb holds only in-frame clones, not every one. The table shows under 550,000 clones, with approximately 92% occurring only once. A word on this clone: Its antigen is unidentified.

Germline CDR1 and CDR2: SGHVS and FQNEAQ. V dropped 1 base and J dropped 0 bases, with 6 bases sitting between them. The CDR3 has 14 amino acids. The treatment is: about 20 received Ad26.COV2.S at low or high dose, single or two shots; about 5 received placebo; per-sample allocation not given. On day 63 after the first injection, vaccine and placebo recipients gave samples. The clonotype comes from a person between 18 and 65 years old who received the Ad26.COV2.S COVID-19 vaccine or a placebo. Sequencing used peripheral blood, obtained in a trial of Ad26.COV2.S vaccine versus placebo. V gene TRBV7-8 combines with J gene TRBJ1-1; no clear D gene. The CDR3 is CASSLGSVNTEAFF. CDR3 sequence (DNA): TGTGCCAGCAGCTTAGGTTCAGTGAACACTGAAGCTTTCTTT. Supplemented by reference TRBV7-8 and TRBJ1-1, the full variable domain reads GAGVSQSPRYKVAKRGQDVALRCDPISGHVSLFWYQQALGQGPEFLTYFQNEAQLDKSGLPSDRFFAERPEGSVSTLKIQRTQQEDSAVYLCASSLGSVNTEAFFGQGTRLTVV.